The 8 T cell receptor beta chains in this list originate from one sample, sequenced in a study of cytomegalovirus exposure and HLA in healthy donors. In the PCR, 60 Vbeta and 13 Jbeta primers were used. Assay: immunoSEQ multiplex PCR; the TCRdb copy retains only in-frame clones and omits some. The data show 130,000 to 150,000 clones, roughly 75% seen once. Sequenced: PBMCs. The receptor set was obtained from a female donor in good health and CMV-seronegative.

The chain employs TRBV19 and TRBJ2-5; D remains ambiguous. In germline, CDR1 is LNHDA, CDR2 SQIVND (reference sequence). This CDR3 region has 11 residues. V was trimmed by 4 bases and J by 4 bases, leaving 4 bases between them. In DNA form, the CDR3 reads TGTGCCAGTAGTACTTCAGAGACCCAGTACTTC. Translated, it gives CASSTSETQYF.

In its sample, this clone was seen once. J is TRBJ1-2 and V is TRBV15; the D gene is possibly TRBD1 (6 bases). Germline CDR1 and CDR2: LNHNV and YYDKDF (reference sequence). There are 13 residues in the CDR3. The ends were cut back, 4 bases at V and 8 bases at J, with 14 bases in the middle. As DNA, the CDR3 is TGTGCCACCAGCAACAGGGTTTGGGAGGGCTACACCTTC. As protein: CATSNRVWEGYTF. The complete variable domain, with remaining parts taken from reference TRBV15 and TRBJ1-2, reads DAMVIQNPRYQVTQFGKPVTLSCSQTLNHNVMYWYQQKSSQAPKLLFHYYDKDFNNEADTPDNFQSRRPNTSFCFLDIRSPGLGDTAMYLCATSNRVWEGYTFGSGTRLTVV.

The chain recombines TRBV11-2 with TRBJ2-3, with D hard to call. CDR1 and CDR2 (germline): SGHAT, FQNNGV. This CDR3 contains 15 residues. V was shortened by 1 base and J by 0 bases, with 8 bases between the two germline ends. The CDR3 region is CASSLGETSTDTQYF. The CDR3 coding sequence is TGTGCCAGCAGCTTAGGTGAGACTAGCACAGATACGCAGTATTTT. The full variable domain, in which reference TRBV11-2 and TRBJ2-3 provide the parts outside the CDR3, is EAGVAQSPRYKIIEKRQSVAFWCNPISGHATLYWYQQILGQGPKLLIQFQNNGVVDDSQLPKDRFSAERLKGVDSTLKIQPAKLEDSAVYLCASSLGETSTDTQYFGPGTRLTVL.

J is TRBJ2-1 and V is TRBV2, with 14 bases identical to TRBD2. The CDR3 has 19 amino acids. CDR1 is SNHLY, CDR2 FYNNEI, per germline. The ends lost 6 bases at V and 7 bases at J; junction bases unmatched: 17. Here the CDR3 reads CASSSRLAGGIVGTNEQFF. The CDR3 DNA reads as TGTGCCAGCAGCTCCCGACTAGCGGGGGGGATAGTGGGGACAAATGAGCAGTTCTTC.

This clone was seen a few times. The rearrangement joins TRBV6-6 to TRBJ1-4; D not certain. The CDR3 is 14 residues long. Trimming left V 6 bases short and J 7 bases short, with 15 bases between. Germline CDR1 reads MNHNY; CDR2 reads SVGAGI (reference sequence). The CDR3, as DNA: TGTGCCAGCAGCCGCGGTCCCACGGGTGAAAAACTGTTTTTT. Encoded protein: CASSRGPTGEKLFF.

This clone was detected once. The J gene is TRBJ1-5, the V gene TRBV27; 8 bases agree with TRBD1. V lost 7 bases and J lost 0; bases outside the gene matches: 5. The germline V gene has CDR1 MNHEY and CDR2 SMNVEV (reference sequence). The CDR3 consists of 15 residues. The CDR3 nucleotides read TGTGCCAGCACCGCGGACAGGGCTAGCAATCAGCCCCAGCATTTT. Its protein is CASTADRASNQPQHF.

The chain couples TRBV7-2 to TRBJ1-4; possible D gene TRBD1, 5 bases. The CDR3 consists of 13 residues. V lost 0 bases to trimming and J lost 10 bases, with 9 bases between them. Germline V gives CDR1 SGHTA, CDR2 FQGNSA. The chain's CDR3 is CASSLARRGKLFF. The CDR3, as DNA: TGTGCCAGCAGCTTAGCCCGAAGGGGAAAACTGTTTTTT.

V usage is TRBV11-2 and J usage is TRBJ2-1; D is perhaps TRBD1 (5 bases). V lost 4 bases to trimming and J lost 4 bases, with 14 bases between them. This CDR3 contains 15 residues. Per the germline V gene, CDR1 is SGHAT and CDR2 is FQNNGV. The CDR3 DNA reads TGTGCCAGCAGCTCGAGTAGGGGCCTTTACAATGAGCAGTTCTTC. As protein: CASSSSRGLYNEQFF.